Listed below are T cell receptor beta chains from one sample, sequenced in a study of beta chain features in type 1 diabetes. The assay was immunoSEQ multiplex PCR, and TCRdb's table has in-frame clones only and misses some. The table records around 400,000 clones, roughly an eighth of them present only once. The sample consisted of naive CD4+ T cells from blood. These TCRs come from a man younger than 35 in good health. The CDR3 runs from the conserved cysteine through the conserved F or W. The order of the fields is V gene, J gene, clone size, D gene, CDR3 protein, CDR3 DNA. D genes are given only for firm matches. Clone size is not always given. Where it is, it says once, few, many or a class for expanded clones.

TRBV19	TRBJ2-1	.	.	CASNPGVSPNEQFF	TGTGCCAGTAATCCGGGAGTCTCTCCTAATGAGCAGTTCTTC
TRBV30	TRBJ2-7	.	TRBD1	CAWRRKTGATYEQYF	TGTGCCTGGAGAAGGAAGACAGGGGCAACCTACGAGCAGTACTTC
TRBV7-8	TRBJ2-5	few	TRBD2	CASSLGLAGQETQYF	TGTGCCAGCAGCTTAGGACTAGCCGGGCAAGAGACCCAGTACTTC
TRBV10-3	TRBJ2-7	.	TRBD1	CAISEATGRYEQYF	TGTGCCATCAGTGAGGCGACAGGGCGGTACGAGCAGTACTTC
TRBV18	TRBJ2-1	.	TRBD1	CASSRGWTGDNEQFF	TGTGCCAGCTCACGGGGATGGACAGGCGACAATGAGCAGTTCTTC
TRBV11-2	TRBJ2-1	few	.	CATRFGGLNEQFF	TGTGCCACCCGTTTCGGGGGGCTCAATGAGCAGTTCTTC
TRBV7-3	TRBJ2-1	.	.	CASSSRSLANEQFF	TGTGCCAGCAGCTCCAGGTCACTAGCCAATGAGCAGTTCTTC
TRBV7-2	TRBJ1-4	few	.	CASSWDTEKLFF	TGTGCCAGCAGCTGGGACACTGAAAAACTGTTTTTT
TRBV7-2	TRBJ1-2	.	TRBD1	CASSSQTGDRGSNGYTF	TGTGCCAGCAGCTCCCAAACCGGGGACAGGGGGTCGAATGGCTACACCTTC
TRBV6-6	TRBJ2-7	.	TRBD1	CASSRDRPYEQYF	TGTGCCAGCAGCCGGGACAGACCCTACGAGCAGTACTTC
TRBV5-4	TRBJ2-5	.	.	CASWLHLAGQETQYF	TGTGCCAGCTGGCTACACTTGGCGGGCCAAGAGACCCAGTACTTC
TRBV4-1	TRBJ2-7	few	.	CASSPRGGRTYEQYF	TGCGCCAGCAGCCCCCGAGGCGGTCGTACCTACGAGCAGTACTTC
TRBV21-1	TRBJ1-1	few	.	CASSKRQGGTEAFF	TGTGCCAGCAGCAAACGACAGGGAGGCACTGAAGCTTTCTTT
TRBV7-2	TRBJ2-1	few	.	CASSPPPQGVGNEQFF	TGTGCCAGCAGCCCGCCACCGCAGGGCGTAGGAAATGAGCAGTTCTTC